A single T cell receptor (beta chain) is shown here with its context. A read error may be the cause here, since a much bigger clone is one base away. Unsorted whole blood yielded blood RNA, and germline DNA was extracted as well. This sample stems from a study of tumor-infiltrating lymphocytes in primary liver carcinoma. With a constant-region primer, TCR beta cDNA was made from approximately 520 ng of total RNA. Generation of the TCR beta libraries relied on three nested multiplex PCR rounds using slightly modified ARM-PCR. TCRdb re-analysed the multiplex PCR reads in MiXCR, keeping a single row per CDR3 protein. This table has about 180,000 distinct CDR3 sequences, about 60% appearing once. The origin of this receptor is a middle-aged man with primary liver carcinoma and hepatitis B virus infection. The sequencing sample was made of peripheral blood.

DNA of the CDR3: TGTGCCAGCCGAGGGTGTTACGAGCAGTACTTC. Amino acid sequence: CASRGCYEQYF. This chain links TRBV11-2 with TRBJ2-7; maybe TRBD2 (5 bases). Germline lookup yields CDR1 SGHAT and CDR2 FQNNGV. Trimming left V 8 bases short and J 4 bases short, with 9 bases between. The CDR3 is 11 residues long. The variable domain in full, completed from reference TRBV11-2 and TRBJ2-7, reads EAGVAQSPRYKIIEKRQSVAFWCNPISGHATLYWYQQILGQGPKLLIQFQNNGVVDDSQLPKDRFSAERLKGVDSTLKIQPAKLEDSAVYLCASRGCYEQYFGPGTRLTVT.